Each of the 31 T cell receptor beta chains below was sequenced from the same sample in a study of cytomegalovirus exposure and HLA in healthy donors. PCR amplification relied on 60 Vbeta primers (plus 13 Jbeta primers). TCRdb keeps only in-frame clones here, not all; method: immunoSEQ multiplex PCR. With 110,000 to 150,000 clones in the sample, the ten largest clones hold 0.75% to 1%. Sequenced: PBMCs. These receptors were taken from a male donor in good health and CMV-seronegative.

The rearrangement links TRBV25-1 to TRBJ1-1; D may be TRBD1 (5 bases). CDR1 and CDR2 from the germline V gene are MGHDK and SYGVNS. V lost 6 bases, J lost 1 base, and 15 bases lay in between. The CDR3 runs to 15 residues. CDR3 residues: CASRGRVGTNTEAFF. As DNA, the CDR3 is TGTGCCAGCAGGGGGAGGGTAGGGACGAACACTGAAGCTTTCTTT.

V and J are TRBV6-5 and TRBJ2-5; 11 bases line up with TRBD1. CDR3 length: 15 residues. Germline V gene lookup returns CDR1 MNHEY and CDR2 SVGAGI. With 2 bases clipped from V and 11 bases from J, the junction kept 10 bases outside the gene matches. CDR3 in DNA: TGTGCCAGCAGTTACATCGGACAGGGGGCGGTTGAGCAGTACTTC. Translating it yields CASSYIGQGAVEQYF.

The chain combines TRBV5-1 with TRBJ2-7, with D possibly TRBD2 on 6 matching bases. The germline V and J ends were trimmed by 0 bases and 0 bases, with 10 bases remaining between them. The CDR3 length is 15 residues. Germline CDR1 SGHRS, CDR2 YFSETQ. Here the CDR3 reads CASSLAGSSSYEQYF. The CDR3 bases are TGCGCCAGCAGCTTGGCCGGGAGTAGCTCCTACGAGCAGTACTTC. Filled out from reference TRBV5-1 and TRBJ2-7, the complete variable domain reads KAGVTQTPRYLIKTRGQQVTLSCSPISGHRSVSWYQQTPGQGLQFLFEYFSETQRNKGNFPGRFSGRQFSNSRSEMNVSTLELGDSALYLCASSLAGSSSYEQYFGPGTRLTVT.

This chain links TRBV18 with TRBJ2-1; D perhaps matches TRBD2 (5 bases). CDR1 is KGHSH and CDR2 is LQKENI in the germline V gene. This CDR3 has 13 residues. Trimming took 2 bases from V and 7 from J, leaving 9 bases between them. The CDR3 region has the DNA TGTGCCAGCTCACCAACGGGCGGGAATGAGCAGTTCTTC. Its protein product is CASSPTGGNEQFF.

The rearrangement joins TRBV5-6 to TRBJ2-7, with D unresolved. V was cut by 4 bases and J by 6 bases, with 14 bases left in between. CDR1 and CDR2 (germline): SGHDT, YYEEEE. This CDR3 is built from 13 residues. The CDR3 loop reads CASSNLGIVEQYF. The CDR3, as DNA: TGTGCCAGCAGCAACCTGGGCATCGTCGAGCAGTACTTC.

CDR3 bases: TGTGCCAGCAGTGTGGGGGGGGCAGGGAGCGGCTACACCTTC. Translated, it gives CASSVGGAGSGYTF. The chain links TRBV9 to TRBJ1-2, with a possible D match to TRBD1 (6 bases). The CDR3 sequence is 14 residues long. The V and J ends lost 5 bases and 8 bases respectively, with 19 bases between them. Germline V gene lookup returns CDR1 SGDLS and CDR2 YYNGEE.

The J gene is TRBJ2-1, the V gene TRBV18; D is unresolved. V lost 5 bases to trimming and J lost 8 bases, with 4 bases between them. CDR1 is KGHSH and CDR2 is LQKENI in the germline V gene. This CDR3 spans 10 amino acids. CDR3 sequence reads: CASSADEQFF. CDR3 bases: TGTGCCAGCTCAGCGGATGAGCAGTTCTTC.

The rearrangement links TRBV25-1 to TRBJ1-1; tentatively, D is TRBD1 (5 bases). Between the trimmed V and J ends, which lost 5 bases and 2 bases, there was a span of 9 bases. The germline V gene encodes CDR1 MGHDK and CDR2 SYGVNS. CDR3 length equals 13 residues. CDR3 coding DNA: TGTGCCAGCAGTTTACAGGTTAACACTGAAGCTTTCTTT. Encoded protein: CASSLQVNTEAFF. The full variable domain, completed using reference TRBV25-1 and TRBJ1-1, is EADIYQTPRYLVIGTGKKITLECSQTMGHDKMYWYQQDPGMELHLIHYSYGVNSTEKGDLSSESTVSRIRTEHFPLTLESARPSHTSQYLCASSLQVNTEAFFGQGTRLTVV.

V usage is TRBV6-4 and J usage is TRBJ2-1; 9 bases are shared with TRBD2. In germline, CDR1 is MRHNA, CDR2 SNTAGT. The CDR3 consists of 17 residues. With V trimmed by 6 bases and J by 6 bases, 15 bases remained unmatched. As DNA, the CDR3 is TGTGCCAGCAGCTCCCGAGGAGGCGGGAGGGCATTCAATGAGCAGTTCTTC. Translating gives CASSSRGGGRAFNEQFF.

The V and J genes are TRBV9 and TRBJ2-4; D gene unclear. This CDR3 is 14 amino acids long. Germline-derived CDR1 and CDR2 are SGDLS and YYNGEE. The germline V and J ends were trimmed by 0 bases and 1 base, with 5 bases remaining between them. The CDR3 is CASSVGGAKNIQYF. CDR3 DNA: TGTGCCAGCAGCGTAGGCGGTGCCAAAAACATTCAGTACTTC. The full variable domain, in which reference TRBV9 and TRBJ2-4 provide the parts outside the CDR3, is DSGVTQTPKHLITATGQRVTLRCSPRSGDLSVYWYQQSLDQGLQFLIQYYNGEERAKGNILERFSAQQFPDLHSELNLSSLELGDSALYFCASSVGGAKNIQYFGAGTRLSVL.

The rearrangement joins TRBV7-2 to TRBJ1-1; 8 nucleotides agree with TRBD1. This CDR3 region has 16 residues. Germline V gene sequence: CDR1 SGHTA, CDR2 FQGNSA. The V and J ends lost 2 bases and 0 bases, in that order; junction bases with no gene match: 5. The DNA of the CDR3 is TGTGCCAGCAGCTTACATCCAGGGGGCTTGAACACTGAAGCTTTCTTT. Encoded protein: CASSLHPGGLNTEAFF.

The chain joins TRBV5-1 to TRBJ2-7; tentative D call: TRBD1 (6 bases). CDR1 and CDR2 from the germline V gene are SGHRS and YFSETQ. The V and J ends lost 2 bases and 3 bases respectively, with 9 bases between them. This CDR3 is 13 amino acids long. This chain's CDR3 is CASSFGGGYEQYF. The CDR3 nucleotides read TGCGCCAGCAGCTTTGGGGGCGGCTACGAGCAGTACTTC.

As DNA, the CDR3 is TGTGCCAGCAGCCAGACTGTAGCGGGGGGGAAGGATACGCAGTATTTT. Translating gives CASSQTVAGGKDTQYF. This rearrangement joins TRBV4-2 to TRBJ2-3; 11 bases map to TRBD2. The CDR3 loop spans 16 amino acids. With 3 bases clipped from V and 6 bases from J, the junction kept 8 bases outside the gene matches. Germline V gives CDR1 LGHNA, CDR2 YNFKEQ.

The chain has TRBV15 and TRBJ2-1; D is unclear. The CDR3 covers 15 residues. The germline V and J ends were trimmed by 5 bases and 5 bases, with 16 bases remaining between them. The V gene's germline CDR1 is LNHNV and CDR2 YYDKDF (reference sequence). This CDR3 reads CATSPDTPRNNEQFF. The DNA for the CDR3 is TGTGCCACCAGCCCCGATACACCCCGAAACAATGAGCAGTTCTTC.

CDR3 region: CASSLPASGGKVTQYF. CDR3 DNA: TGTGCCAGCAGCTTACCTGCTAGCGGGGGGAAGGTTACGCAGTATTTT. The rearrangement links TRBV7-9 to TRBJ2-3; 11 positions agree with TRBD2. This CDR3 has 16 residues. Germline CDR1 is SEHNR and CDR2 is FQNEAQ (reference sequence). Trimming cost V 2 bases and J 8 bases; bases outside gene matches: 9. Variable domain in full (rest from reference TRBV7-9 and TRBJ2-3): DTGVSQNPRHKITKRGQNVTFRCDPISEHNRLYWYRQTLGQGPEFLTYFQNEAQLEKSRLLSDRFSAERPKGSFSTLEIQRTEQGDSAMYLCASSLPASGGKVTQYFGPGTRLTVL.

The V call is TRBV2, the J call TRBJ2-7; 14 positions match TRBD2. The germline V gene has CDR1 SNHLY and CDR2 FYNNEI. V was pared by 8 bases and J by 2 bases, with 8 bases of the junction left unmatched. The CDR3 extends over 16 amino acids. Here the CDR3 DNA reads TGTGCCAGCGGGGGACTAGCGGGAGCCGTTACCTACGAGCAGTACTTC. It codes for CASGGLAGAVTYEQYF. The full variable domain, rest sourced from reference TRBV2 and TRBJ2-7, is EPEVTQTPSHQVTQMGQEVILRCVPISNHLYFYWYRQILGQKVEFLVSFYNNEISEKSEIFDDQFSVERPDGSNFTLKIRSTKLEDSAMYFCASGGLAGAVTYEQYFGPGTRLTVT.

The chain has TRBV30 and TRBJ1-2; tentatively, D is TRBD1 (6 bases). The CDR3 consists of 13 residues. Germline values: CDR1 GTSNPN, CDR2 SVGIG (reference sequence). V was trimmed by 0 bases and J by 6 bases, leaving 11 bases between them. The CDR3 DNA reads TGTGCCTGGAGTGTGGCGGCAGGGGATGGCTACACCTTC. Protein product: CAWSVAAGDGYTF.

J is TRBJ2-3 and V is TRBV4-1; D perhaps matches TRBD1 (5 bases). Trimming took 1 base from V and 4 from J, leaving 6 bases between them. The germline CDR1 and CDR2 sequences are MGHRA and YSYEKL. The CDR3 length is 13 residues. The CDR3 region is CASSQGQPDTQYF. CDR3 sequence (DNA): TGCGCCAGCAGCCAAGGACAGCCAGATACGCAGTATTTT.

This chain joins TRBV19 and TRBJ2-7, with a weak D call TRBD1 (6 bases). The CDR3 is 14 residues long. V lost 6 bases and J 0 bases, leaving 12 bases between the germline ends. Germline V gene sequence: CDR1 LNHDA, CDR2 SQIVND (reference sequence). The CDR3 is CASSYRVSSYEQYF. In DNA form, the CDR3 reads TGTGCCAGTAGCTACAGGGTCAGCTCCTACGAGCAGTACTTC.

The genes are TRBV6-6 and TRBJ2-7; 7 nucleotides agree with TRBD1. Germline assignment: CDR1 MNHNY and CDR2 SVGAGI (reference sequence). The V gene end was trimmed by 0 bases and the J gene end by 5 bases; junction bases not matched to a gene: 4. The CDR3 is made up of 14 amino acids. The CDR3 protein is CASSYSWTGNEQYF. CDR3 sequence (DNA): TGTGCCAGCAGTTACTCGTGGACAGGAAACGAGCAGTACTTC.

The chain uses TRBV11-2 and TRBJ2-1; 14 positions agree with TRBD2. The V and J ends lost 5 bases and 8 bases, in that order; junction bases with no gene match: 8. This CDR3 comprises 16 residues. The germline CDR1 and CDR2 sequences are SGHAT and FQNNGV. The CDR3 is CASSPLTSGGADEQFF. CDR3 DNA: TGTGCCAGCAGCCCCCTGACTAGCGGGGGGGCGGATGAGCAGTTCTTC.

This chain links TRBV9 with TRBJ2-5; unclear D gene. Germline loops: CDR1 SGDLS, CDR2 YYNGEE. The CDR3 consists of 14 residues. V was trimmed by 0 bases and J by 1 base, leaving 7 bases between them. The CDR3 DNA reads TGTGCCAGCAGCGTAGGCCCGGTCCAAGAGACCCAGTACTTC. Its protein product is CASSVGPVQETQYF.

The chain combines TRBV6-1 with TRBJ1-5; 10 nucleotides agree with TRBD1. Germline V CDR1 and CDR2: MNHNS, SASEGT. This CDR3 comprises 15 residues. With 5 bases clipped from V and 9 bases from J, the junction kept 10 bases outside the gene matches. CDR3 nucleotide sequence: TGTGCCAGCAGTAGACAGGGGGCCCCTCTTATGCCCCAGCATTTT. Amino acid sequence: CASSRQGAPLMPQHF.

The chain is built from TRBV6-6 and TRBJ2-5; tentative D call: TRBD2 (6 bases). CDR3 length: 14 residues. V was pared by 5 bases and J by 0 bases, with 10 bases between. Germline CDR1 MNHNY, CDR2 SVGAGI (reference sequence). The CDR3 DNA is TGTGCCAGCAGTCTGGGGACTTACCAAGAGACCCAGTACTTC. This codes for CASSLGTYQETQYF.

The chain links TRBV30 to TRBJ2-5; 8 positions match TRBD2. The CDR3 spans 13 residues. Trimming at V came to 3 bases and at J to 7 bases, leaving 7 bases not matched to a gene. Germline values: CDR1 GTSNPN, CDR2 SVGIG (reference sequence). The CDR3 DNA reads TGTGCCTGGAGAGACACCGGGGGGGGGACCCAGTACTTC. Amino acid sequence: CAWRDTGGGTQYF.

The chain combines TRBV7-3 with TRBJ2-2; D is perhaps TRBD2 (5 bases). This CDR3 contains 14 residues. Trimming left V 3 bases short and J 0 bases short, with 5 bases between. Germline V gene data show CDR1 as SGHTA and CDR2 as FQGTGA. The CDR3 DNA follows: TGTGCCAGCAGCTTCGGGGCGAACACCGGGGAGCTGTTTTTT. As protein: CASSFGANTGELFF.

The genes are TRBV9 and TRBJ2-5; a possible D gene is TRBD2 (5 bases). V lost 0 bases and J 4 bases, leaving 13 bases between the germline ends. This CDR3 is built from 15 residues. Germline V gives CDR1 SGDLS, CDR2 YYNGEE. This CDR3 reads CASSVGVQEGETQYF. CDR3 DNA sequence: TGTGCCAGCAGCGTAGGGGTCCAAGAGGGAGAGACCCAGTACTTC.

The gene calls are TRBV29-1 and TRBJ1-1; D possibly corresponds to TRBD1 (5 bases). Trimming cost V 3 bases and J 5 bases, with 10 bases left between them. The CDR3 loop spans 12 amino acids. CDR1 SQVTM and CDR2 ANQGSEA come from the germline V gene. The CDR3 region is CSVDVRGTEAFF. The CDR3 DNA is TGCAGCGTTGATGTTCGGGGGACTGAAGCTTTCTTT.

The chain has TRBV6-5 and TRBJ1-1, with a weak D call TRBD1 (5 bases). V was shortened by 7 bases and J by 3 bases, with 15 bases between the two germline ends. The CDR3 spans 14 residues. Germline V gene lookup returns CDR1 MNHEY and CDR2 SVGAGI. For the CDR3, the DNA is TGTGCCAGCACCCTGTTCCGGGGGGACACTGAAGCTTTCTTT. Amino acid sequence: CASTLFRGDTEAFF.

This chain joins TRBV6-1 and TRBJ1-1; no definite D call. The germline gives CDR1 MNHNS, CDR2 SASEGT. This CDR3 is built from 11 residues. V was clipped by 6 bases and J by 1 base, with 3 bases between them. The CDR3 DNA sequence: TGTGCCAGCAGGCGGAACACTGAAGCTTTCTTT. It codes for CASRRNTEAFF.

The chain uses TRBV6-5 and TRBJ1-3; D is possibly TRBD1 (6 bases). The CDR3 length is 14 residues. Germline CDR1 and CDR2: MNHEY and SVGAGI. V gave up 0 bases and J gave up 6 bases, with 9 bases separating them. In DNA form, the CDR3 reads TGTGCCAGCAGTTACTCGCGGACAGAAAACACCATATATTTT. It codes for CASSYSRTENTIYF.